This T cell receptor (beta chain) was captured in a study of blood T cell repertoires in COVID-19 (dated by TCRdb to 2018 to 2020). For context, the study as a whole: Samples from collaborators originated in the United States, Italy and Spain and spanned both the acute and convalescent phases of COVID-19. The material from the prospective study consisted of cDNA or gDNA derived from T cells, B-cell-depleted T cells, or PBMCs. The dataset comprised deeply sampled blood TCRbeta repertoires from subjects exposed to, actively infected with, or recovered from COVID-19. The repertoires were made available in a free public database intended to serve as a resource for research on the immune response to SARS-CoV-2. The samples were drawn from the first 160 participants of the ongoing ImmuneRACE study and from 950 to 1,500 subjects provided by 6 global collaborators. The sample metadata nearly always contained a de-identified subject ID, COVID-19 status, age in years and sex. Where HLA class I and class II types were available, the types were taken from metadata supplied by the sample provider, not from assay-based typing.

TCRbeta CDR3 regions were amplified from genomic DNA using the immunoSEQ Assay, a bias-controlled multiplex PCR. As for the authors' bioinformatics: Nucleated cell counts per sample were estimated from amplification of reference gene primers within the assay. To quantify the absolute abundance of each unique TCRbeta CDR3 rearrangement, sequence reads were collapsed and filtered. For each sample, productive Simpson clonality was calculated by taking the square root of Simpson's diversity index across productive rearrangements. TCRdb's version of the immuneACCESS table is confined to in-frame rearrangements and falls short of the full clone set. An unresolved V gene accounts for under half of the shortfall where checked; the remainder is of unknown origin. V, J and clone size were drawn from that table, and D and trimming were deduced from the DNA. The sample contains approximately 60,000 clones, roughly 80% of them found a single time. The ten largest clones represent approximately 20% of the sample.

Turning to this clone: Which antigen it targets is not known. Per-base quality was not reported, and no clone a single base away is much larger than it.

Spanning cysteine to phenylalanine, the CDR3 consists of 13 amino acids. Kept here is only the CDR3 DNA, which spans 39 bases and is read in frame from base 1. V loses 5 bases, J loses 5 bases, and the germline ends lie 13 bases apart. Via the germline V gene, CDR1 is SGHRS and CDR2 YFSETQ. The full study reports these points: The amount of clinical and demographic metadata varied by source and participant and was provided uncurated.

The collaborating institutions used their own protocols to collect whole blood in K2EDTA tubes. For TCRbeta analysis, collaborators shipped samples as frozen whole blood, isolated PBMCs, or DNA extracted from either of those sample types. The sequence came from a woman aged 55-69 years with acute or convalescent COVID-19. The V and J segments used are TRBV5-1 and TRBJ1-1, with no confident D gene call. Sequences were obtained from peripheral blood. The DNA sequence follows: TGCGCCAGCAGTCACGGAGGAGGAACTGAAGCTTTCTTT. Translated, this gives CASSHGGGTEAFF. The CDR3, completed at both ends by the reference TRBV5-1 and TRBJ1-1 genes, gives the full variable domain KAGVTQTPRYLIKTRGQQVTLSCSPISGHRSVSWYQQTPGQGLQFLFEYFSETQRNKGNFPGRFSGRQFSNSRSEMNVSTLELGDSALYLCASSHGGGTEAFFGQGTRLTVV.